The clone carrying this TCR beta chain was counted once. These donors counted as nominally healthy when sampled, but unrecorded immune exposures were likely. The source of the sample is a study of cytomegalovirus exposure and HLA in healthy donors. PCR amplification relied on 60 Vbeta primers (plus 13 Jbeta primers). Clones were sequenced by immunoSEQ multiplex PCR, and TCRdb holds only the in-frame ones, with some missing. The sample shows roughly 56,000 clones, under 85% of them seen only once. CDR1 is ENHRY and CDR2 is SYGVKD in the germline V gene. This CDR3 is 13 amino acids long. V dropped 3 bases and J dropped 3; count of bases not matched to a gene: 2.

The sample was PBMCs. This receptor was obtained from a man aged 45-65 years in good health and CMV-seropositive. The chain has TRBV10-3 and TRBJ2-7; 7 bases fit TRBD1. DNA of the CDR3: TGTGCCATCAGTGACGGACAGGACTACGAGCAGTACTTC. Translated: CAISDGQDYEQYF.